Presented here are 24 T cell receptor beta chains from one specimen sequenced in a study of T-cell reconstitution after alpha-beta-depleted transplantation in children. Unique molecular identifiers were incorporated when the TCRbeta library was constructed. Each CDR3 protein is one row after TCRdb ran MiXCR on the PCR reads. Among hundreds of thousands of distinct CDR3 sequences listed, 15% to 20% were seen once. The sample consisted of PBMCs, mostly from graft donor cells, taken 360 days after TCRalphabeta/CD19-depleted stem cell transplant. The receptors originated from a boy younger than two who had a stem cell transplant for Wiskott-Aldrich syndrome, so the T cells may come from the graft donor.

This clonotype was seen a few times. The rearrangement uses TRBV6-1 and TRBJ2-1; possibly TRBD2 for D (6 bases). V was clipped by 1 base and J by 4 bases, with 8 bases between them. Germline V gives CDR1 MNHNS, CDR2 SASEGT. This CDR3 spans 14 amino acids. The CDR3 DNA is TGTGCCAGCAGTGAAGTTCTAGCGTACAATGAGCAGTTCTTC. Translating gives CASSEVLAYNEQFF.

The rearrangement joins TRBV5-1 to TRBJ2-5, with 9 bases identical to TRBD1. The V gene's germline CDR1 is SGHRS and CDR2 YFSETQ. The CDR3 runs to 15 residues. After removal of 3 bases from V and 3 bases from J, the junction contained 6 bases not matched to a gene. In nucleotides, the CDR3 is TGCGCCAGCAGCTGGGACCGGGACAGGGAAGAGACCCAGTACTTC. It codes for CASSWDRDREETQYF.

The chain couples TRBV6-2 or TRBV6-3 to TRBJ2-7; tentative D call: TRBD1 (6 bases). The CDR3 has 12 residues. Between the trimmed V and J ends, which lost 6 bases and 3 bases, there was a span of 9 bases. Germline V lookup: CDR1 MNHEY, CDR2 SVGEGT. The CDR3 DNA reads TGTGCCAGCAGGGACAGCTTCTACGAGCAGTACTTC. It codes for CASRDSFYEQYF.

There are many counts of this clonotype. The chain recombines TRBV12-3 or TRBV12-4 with TRBJ2-2; D is uncertain. The CDR3 loop spans 14 amino acids. The V gene lost 3 bases and the J gene lost 1 base, with 6 bases spanning the gap. In DNA, the CDR3 is TGTGCCAGCAGTTTGGCCCGGAACACCGGGGAGCTGTTTTTT. Protein sequence: CASSLARNTGELFF.

Remarks on this clonotype: One end of the junction varies from germline; a read error may be responsible. The CDR3 nucleotides read TGTGCCAGGAGCCCCGCGGGGAACACTGAAGCTTTCTTT. It yields the protein CARSPAGNTEAFF. The V gene is TRBV4-2, the J gene TRBJ1-1; no firm D call. This CDR3 region has 13 residues. Per the germline V gene, CDR1 is LGHNA and CDR2 is YNFKEQ.

The V call is TRBV9, the J call TRBJ2-3, with 9 positions matching TRBD1. Germline V gene lookup returns CDR1 SGDLS and CDR2 YYNGEE. The CDR3 extends over 14 amino acids. The V gene end was trimmed by 3 bases and the J gene end by 2 bases; junction bases not matched to a gene: 1. CDR3 coding DNA: TGTGCCAGCAGCGACAGGGGGCACACAGATACGCAGTATTTT. Protein: CASSDRGHTDTQYF.

The chain combines TRBV20-1 with TRBJ2-5; D call uncertain. Germline values: CDR1 DFQATT, CDR2 SNEGSKA (reference sequence). The CDR3 contains 15 residues. V was cut by 1 base and J by 4 bases, with 16 bases left in between. CDR3 coding DNA: TGCAGTGCTAGAGGGCCAGTTATCTCAATAGAGACCCAGTACTTC. Translated: CSARGPVISIETQYF.

This clonotype appeared a few times. V gene TRBV4-1 combines with J gene TRBJ2-3, with D unclear. In germline, CDR1 is MGHRA, CDR2 YSYEKL. The CDR3 runs 14 residues. Between the trimmed V and J ends, which lost 2 bases and 6 bases, there was a span of 12 bases. CDR3 region: CASSQLTWSDTQYF. CDR3 nucleotides: TGCGCCAGCAGCCAACTCACATGGTCCGATACGCAGTATTTT.

This clonotype was seen ten or more times. The chain joins TRBV28 to TRBJ1-2; 11 bases align to TRBD1. Trimming cost V 5 bases and J 5 bases; bases outside gene matches: 4. Germline CDR1 reads MDHEN; CDR2 reads SYDVKM. CDR3 length: 14 amino acids. The CDR3 loop reads CASSPGTGGYGYTF. CDR3 in DNA: TGTGCCAGCAGTCCCGGGACAGGGGGTTATGGCTACACCTTC.

The chain employs TRBV10-2 and TRBJ2-1; 9 bases are a match to TRBD2. Looked up from germline, CDR1 is WSHSY and CDR2 is SAAADI. This CDR3 region has 15 residues. V dropped 10 bases and J dropped 4; count of bases not matched to a gene: 11. The CDR3 region is CATLVREGRYNEQFF. The CDR3 bases are TGCGCCACCCTAGTGCGGGAGGGCCGGTACAATGAGCAGTTCTTC.

This clonotype turned up a few times. J is TRBJ1-6 and V is TRBV12-3 or TRBV12-4, with 8 positions matching TRBD1. The CDR3 covers 12 residues. V gave up 2 bases and J gave up 16 bases; unmatched junction bases: 4. The CDR3: CASSLRTGQLHF. In DNA, the CDR3 is TGTGCCAGCAGTTTAAGGACAGGGCAGCTCCACTTT.

CDR3 nucleotide sequence: TGTGCCATCAGAGAACAGGGGGCGGGAGAGACCCAGTACTTC. Protein product: CAIREQGAGETQYF. V usage is TRBV10-3 and J usage is TRBJ2-5, with 9 bases that match TRBD1. In germline, CDR1 is ENHRY, CDR2 SYGVKD. V lost 6 bases to trimming and J lost 4 bases; unmatched junction nucleotides: 6. There are 14 residues in the CDR3.

V is TRBV7-2 and J is TRBJ2-7; D uncertain. Germline CDR1 SGHTA, CDR2 FQGNSA. V was pared by 3 bases and J by 3 bases, with 9 bases between. The CDR3 is 13 residues long. The CDR3 DNA reads TGTGCCAGCAGCTTCCAGTCAGGCTACGAGCAGTACTTC. Protein product: CASSFQSGYEQYF.

This clonotype turned up a few times. The chain carries TRBV5-1 and TRBJ2-2; no clear D gene. The V end lost 3 bases, the J end lost 2 bases, and 11 bases lay between the germline ends. The CDR3 consists of 15 residues. From germline, CDR1 is SGHRS and CDR2 YFSETQ. The CDR3 nucleotides read TGCGCCAGCAGCTCCTTAAGTGCCAACACCGGGGAGCTGTTTTTT. Encoded protein: CASSSLSANTGELFF.

The chain couples TRBV12-3 or TRBV12-4 to TRBJ1-6; possible D gene TRBD1, 6 bases. Trimming left V 2 bases short and J 4 bases short, with 9 bases between. This CDR3 comprises 15 residues. The CDR3 loop reads CASSLRDMYNSPLHF. The CDR3 coding sequence is TGTGCCAGCAGTTTAAGGGACATGTATAATTCACCCCTCCACTTT.

This clonotype was detected only a few times. The chain carries TRBV28 and TRBJ1-5, with 7 bases that match TRBD1. The CDR3 consists of 16 residues. V lost 6 bases and J lost 7; bases outside the gene matches: 15. The germline V gene encodes CDR1 MDHEN and CDR2 SYDVKM. This chain's CDR3 is CASRSTQGKRGQPQHF. The DNA of the CDR3 is TGTGCCAGCAGATCTACACAGGGGAAAAGGGGACAGCCCCAGCATTTT.

The chain employs TRBV7-2 and TRBJ1-1, with D unresolved. The CDR3 consists of 14 residues. V shed 5 bases and J shed 5 bases, with 15 bases lying between them. CDR1 SGHTA and CDR2 FQGNSA come from the germline V gene. The CDR3 sequence is CASSLDGRGTEAFF. CDR3 in DNA: TGTGCCAGCAGCCTTGACGGCCGAGGAACTGAAGCTTTCTTT. The full variable domain, completed using reference TRBV7-2 and TRBJ1-1, is GAGVSQSPSNKVTEKGKDVELRCDPISGHTALYWYRQSLGQGLEFLIYFQGNSAPDKSGLPSDRFSAERTGGSVSTLTIQRTQQEDSAVYLCASSLDGRGTEAFFGQGTRLTVV.

This clonotype was observed a handful of times. V gene TRBV4-2 combines with J gene TRBJ2-7; 9 nucleotides match TRBD2. Germline loops: CDR1 LGHNA, CDR2 YNFKEQ. The CDR3 is made up of 15 amino acids. V dropped 6 bases and J dropped 1; count of bases not matched to a gene: 7. The CDR3 nucleotides are TGTGCCAGCAGACACGAGGCGGGGGGGTCCTACGAGCAGTACTTC. Translated: CASRHEAGGSYEQYF.

This clonotype was detected a few times. This chain links TRBV12-3 or TRBV12-4 with TRBJ2-2; the match to TRBD1 covers 8 bases. CDR3 size: 15 residues. J was trimmed by 7 bases and V by 6 bases; bases with no gene match: 10. CDR3 sequence reads: CASRINRGSGGELFF. In nucleotides, the CDR3 is TGTGCCAGCAGAATAAACAGGGGGTCGGGCGGGGAGCTGTTTTTT.

The V call is TRBV10-3, the J call TRBJ2-2; no clear D. The CDR3 contains 12 residues. Trimming took 0 bases from V and 6 from J, leaving 2 bases between them. Germline values: CDR1 ENHRY, CDR2 SYGVKD. The CDR3, as DNA: TGTGCCATCAGTGAGTCGGCCGGGGAGCTGTTTTTT. Translated: CAISESAGELFF.

The chain's CDR3 is CARSLDRASGNADTQYF. The CDR3, as DNA: TGTGCCAGAAGCTTGGATAGGGCTAGCGGGAACGCAGATACGCAGTATTTT. The chain links TRBV5-3 to TRBJ2-3; 9 bases match TRBD2. TRBV5-3 is known as an ORF, though its function is uncertain. The CDR3 length is 17 residues. V dropped 0 bases and J dropped 4; count of bases not matched to a gene: 9.

This clonotype was recorded many times. CDR3 nucleotides: TGCGCCAGCAGCTTGTGGACAGGAGCTAACTATGGCTACACCTTC. Its translation: CASSLWTGANYGYTF. This chain connects TRBV5-1 to TRBJ1-2, with 7 bases fitting TRBD1. With 1 base clipped from V and 0 bases from J, the junction kept 3 bases outside the gene matches. Germline values: CDR1 SGHRS, CDR2 YFSETQ. The CDR3 has 15 amino acids.

V and J are TRBV12-3 or TRBV12-4 and TRBJ1-5; D gene unclear. The CDR3 runs 15 residues. Trimming cost V 4 bases and J 2 bases, with 12 bases left between them. The CDR3 loop is CASSSEGGGNQPQHF. The CDR3 DNA is TGTGCCAGCAGTTCCGAGGGCGGGGGCAATCAGCCCCAGCATTTT.

The chain carries TRBV9 and TRBJ2-7; tentative D call: TRBD1 (7 bases). Looked up from germline, CDR1 is SGDLS and CDR2 is YYNGEE. This CDR3 spans 14 amino acids. Trimming stripped 3 bases from V and 3 bases from J, with 13 bases between. Written as DNA, the CDR3 is TGTGCCAGCAGCGAAACAGGGGAGGTCTACGAGCAGTACTTC. It yields the protein CASSETGEVYEQYF. Based on the CDR3 plus reference TRBV9 and TRBJ2-7, the full variable domain is DSGVTQTPKHLITATGQRVTLRCSPRSGDLSVYWYQQSLDQGLQFLIQYYNGEERAKGNILERFSAQQFPDLHSELNLSSLELGDSALYFCASSETGEVYEQYFGPGTRLTVT.